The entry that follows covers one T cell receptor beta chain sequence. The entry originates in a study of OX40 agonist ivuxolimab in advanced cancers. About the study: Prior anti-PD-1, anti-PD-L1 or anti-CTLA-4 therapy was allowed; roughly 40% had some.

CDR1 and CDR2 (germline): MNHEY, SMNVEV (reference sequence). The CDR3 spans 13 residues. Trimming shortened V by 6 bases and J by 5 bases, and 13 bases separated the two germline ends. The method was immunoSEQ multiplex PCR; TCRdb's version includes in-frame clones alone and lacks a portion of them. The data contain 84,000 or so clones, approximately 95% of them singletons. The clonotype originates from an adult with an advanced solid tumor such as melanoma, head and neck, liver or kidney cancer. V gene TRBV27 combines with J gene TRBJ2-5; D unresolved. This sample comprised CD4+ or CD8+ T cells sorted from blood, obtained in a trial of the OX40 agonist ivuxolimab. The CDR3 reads CASRYPPSETQYF. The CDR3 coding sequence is TGTGCCAGCAGATATCCCCCAAGTGAGACCCAGTACTTC.